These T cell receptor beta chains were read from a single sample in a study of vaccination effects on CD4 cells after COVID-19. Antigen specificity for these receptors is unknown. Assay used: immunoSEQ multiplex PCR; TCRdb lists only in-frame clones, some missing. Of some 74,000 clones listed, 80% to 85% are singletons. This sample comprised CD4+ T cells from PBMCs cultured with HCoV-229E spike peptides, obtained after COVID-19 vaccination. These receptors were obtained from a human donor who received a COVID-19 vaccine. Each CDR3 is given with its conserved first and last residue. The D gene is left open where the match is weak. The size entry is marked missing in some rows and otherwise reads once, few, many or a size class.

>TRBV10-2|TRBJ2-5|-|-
TGCGCCAGCAGGCGGGGAGAGACCCAGTACTTC
CASRRGETQYF
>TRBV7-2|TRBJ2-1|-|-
TGTGCCAGCAGCTCTAGACCGGGGTCGGTCAATGAGCAGTTCTTC
CASSSRPGSVNEQFF
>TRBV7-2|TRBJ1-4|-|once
TGTGCCAGCAGCGATATGGCATCTGAAAAACTGTTTTTT
CASSDMASEKLFF
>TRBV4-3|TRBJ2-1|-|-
TGCGCCAGCAGCCAACTACCTTTCCGGCAGGGTAGTAGCAATGAGCAGTTCTTC
CASSQLPFRQGSSNEQFF
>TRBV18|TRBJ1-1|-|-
TGTGCCAGCTCACCACAGGGTGTCAACACTGAAGCTTTCTTT
CASSPQGVNTEAFF
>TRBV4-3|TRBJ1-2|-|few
TGCGCCAGCAGCCAAGATGATGCGTTATATGGCTACACCTTC
CASSQDDALYGYTF
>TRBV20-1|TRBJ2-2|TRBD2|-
TGCAGTGCTAGTGGCTCTAGCGGGGGGCTAAACACCGGGGAGCTGTTTTTT
CSASGSSGGLNTGELFF
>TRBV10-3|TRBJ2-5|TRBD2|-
TGTGCCATCAGCGTAGCGGGGGGGTCCCAAGAGACCCAGTACTTC
CAISVAGGSQETQYF
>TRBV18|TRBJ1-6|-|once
TGTGCCAGCTCACCCTCGAACAGGGACTCCAATTCACCCCTCCACTTT
CASSPSNRDSNSPLHF
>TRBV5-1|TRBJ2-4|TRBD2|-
TGCGCCAGCAGCTTGGAAGCGGGGGGACTAGCCAAAAACATTCAGTACTTC
CASSLEAGGLAKNIQYF
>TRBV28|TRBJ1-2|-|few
TGTGCCAGCCGGCCAGAGGGAGGCAACTATGGCTACACCTTC
CASRPEGGNYGYTF
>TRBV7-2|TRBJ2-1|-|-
TGTGCCAGCAGCTCACGCTCAGGAAATGAGCAGTTCTTC
CASSSRSGNEQFF
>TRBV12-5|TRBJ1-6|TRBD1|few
TGTGCTAGTGGTTCTACAGGGGTAATGGCACCCCTCCACTTT
CASGSTGVMAPLHF
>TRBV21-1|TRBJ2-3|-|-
TGTGCCAGCAGCAGGGCCACAGGTGGTACAGATACGCAGTATTTT
CASSRATGGTDTQYF
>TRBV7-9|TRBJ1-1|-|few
TGTGCCAGCCGGCGGGACACTGAAGCTTTCTTT
CASRRDTEAFF
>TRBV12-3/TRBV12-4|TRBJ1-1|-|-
TGTGCCAGCAGTTTCGGACCCGGACAAGCTTTCTTT
CASSFGPGQAFF
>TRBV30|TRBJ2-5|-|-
TGTGCCTGGGACGCGGGACAAGAGACCCAGTACTTC
CAWDAGQETQYF
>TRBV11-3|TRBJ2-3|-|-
TGTGCCAGCAGCTTACACCCCATTTCCCCCACGCAGTATTTT
CASSLHPISPTQYF
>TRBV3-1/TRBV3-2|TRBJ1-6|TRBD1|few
TGTGCCAGCAGCTTGGGACAGGGGAGTTCACCCCTCCACTTT
CASSLGQGSSPLHF
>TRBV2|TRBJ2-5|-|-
TGTGCCAGCAGTGAGTCCGGGCAAGGGACCCAGTACTTC
CASSESGQGTQYF
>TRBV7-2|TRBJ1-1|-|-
TGTGCCAGCAGCTTAGGACAAAACACTGAAGCTTTCTTT
CASSLGQNTEAFF
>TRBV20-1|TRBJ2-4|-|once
TGCAGTGCTAGTAGAAGTCAGGACATTCAGTACTTC
CSASRSQDIQYF
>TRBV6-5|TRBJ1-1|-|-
TGTGCCAGCAGTTACTCACCGCGGAGGGACACTGAAGCTTTCTTT
CASSYSPRRDTEAFF
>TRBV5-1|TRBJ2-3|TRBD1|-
TGCGCCAGCAGCTTCAGGACAGGGTCAACAGATACGCAGTATTTT
CASSFRTGSTDTQYF
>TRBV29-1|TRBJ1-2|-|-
TGCAGCGTTAGCCGGGACAAAGCTAACTATGGCTACACCTTC
CSVSRDKANYGYTF
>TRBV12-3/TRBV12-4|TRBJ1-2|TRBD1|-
TGTGCCCTTGACGGAGGTCCAGGGGGTGGCTACACCTTC
CALDGGPGGGYTF
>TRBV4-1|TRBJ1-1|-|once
TGCGCCAGCAGCCATCCCAGAGACCCTGAAGCTTTCTTT
CASSHPRDPEAFF
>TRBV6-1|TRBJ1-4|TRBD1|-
TGTGCCAGCAGTGACCAGGACAGGGGGAATGAAAAACTGTTTTTT
CASSDQDRGNEKLFF
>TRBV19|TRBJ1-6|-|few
TGTGCCAGTAGTCTGGATTCCGGGTCGTCACCCCTCCACTTT
CASSLDSGSSPLHF
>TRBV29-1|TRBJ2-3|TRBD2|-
TGCAGCGTTGAGCGCGACCTAGCGGGGGGGACAGATACGCAGTATTTT
CSVERDLAGGTDTQYF
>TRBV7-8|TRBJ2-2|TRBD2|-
TGTGCCAGCAGCTTAAAGGCGGGGGGGCCGGGCGGGGAGCTGTTTTTT
CASSLKAGGPGGELFF
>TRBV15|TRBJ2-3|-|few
TGTGCCACCAGCAGAGGGGCGTCGACAGATACGCAGTATTTT
CATSRGASTDTQYF
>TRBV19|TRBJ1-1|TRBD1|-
TGTGCCAGTGGTGGTGGACAGGGGGTAATGAACACTGAAGCTTTCTTT
CASGGGQGVMNTEAFF
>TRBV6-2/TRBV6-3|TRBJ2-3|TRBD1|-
TGTGCCAGCAGCCTTGGGACAGGGGGACGAGATACGCAGTATTTT
CASSLGTGGRDTQYF
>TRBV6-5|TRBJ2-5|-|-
TGTGCCACCAGGAGGGTAGGACAGGCTCAAGAGACCCAGTACTTC
CATRRVGQAQETQYF